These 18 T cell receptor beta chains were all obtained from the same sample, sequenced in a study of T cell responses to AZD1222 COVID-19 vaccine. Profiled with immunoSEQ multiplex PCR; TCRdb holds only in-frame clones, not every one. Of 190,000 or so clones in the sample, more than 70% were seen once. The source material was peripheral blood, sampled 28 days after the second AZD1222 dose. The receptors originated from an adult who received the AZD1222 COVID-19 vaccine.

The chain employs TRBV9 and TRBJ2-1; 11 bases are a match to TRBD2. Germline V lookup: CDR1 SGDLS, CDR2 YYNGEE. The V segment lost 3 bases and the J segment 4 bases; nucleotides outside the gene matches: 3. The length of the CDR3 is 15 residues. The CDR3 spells CASSGWTSGYNEQFF. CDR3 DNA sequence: TGTGCCAGCAGCGGCTGGACTAGCGGGTACAATGAGCAGTTCTTC. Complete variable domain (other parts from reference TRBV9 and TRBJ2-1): DSGVTQTPKHLITATGQRVTLRCSPRSGDLSVYWYQQSLDQGLQFLIQYYNGEERAKGNILERFSAQQFPDLHSELNLSSLELGDSALYFCASSGWTSGYNEQFFGPGTRLTVL.

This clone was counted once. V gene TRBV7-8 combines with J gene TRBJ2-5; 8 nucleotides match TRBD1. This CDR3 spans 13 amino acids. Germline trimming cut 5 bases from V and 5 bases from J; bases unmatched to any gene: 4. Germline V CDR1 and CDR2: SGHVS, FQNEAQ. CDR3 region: CASSLRQGETQYF. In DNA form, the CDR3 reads TGTGCCAGCAGCCTTAGACAGGGGGAGACCCAGTACTTC.

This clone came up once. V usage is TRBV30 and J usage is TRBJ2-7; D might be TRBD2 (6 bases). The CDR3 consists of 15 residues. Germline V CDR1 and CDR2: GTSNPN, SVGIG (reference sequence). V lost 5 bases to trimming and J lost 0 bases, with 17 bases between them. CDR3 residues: CAWRLPPSVSYEQYF. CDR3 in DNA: TGTGCCTGGCGACTCCCCCCTAGCGTCTCCTACGAGCAGTACTTC.

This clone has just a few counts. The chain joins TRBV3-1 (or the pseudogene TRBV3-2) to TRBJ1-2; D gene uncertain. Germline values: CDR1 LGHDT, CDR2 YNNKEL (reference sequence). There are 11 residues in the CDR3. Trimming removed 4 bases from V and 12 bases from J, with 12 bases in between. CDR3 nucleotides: TGTGCCAGCAGCCGGTCCCTTGTGAACACCTTC. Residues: CASSRSLVNTF.

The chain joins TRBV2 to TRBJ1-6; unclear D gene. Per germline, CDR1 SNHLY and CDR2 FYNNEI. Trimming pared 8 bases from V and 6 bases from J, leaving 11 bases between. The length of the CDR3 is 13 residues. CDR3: CASHQAGNSPLHF. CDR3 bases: TGTGCCAGCCACCAGGCCGGTAATTCACCCCTCCACTTT.

CDR3 region: CASSSGLAGEGDTQYF. The CDR3 region has the DNA TGTGCCAGCAGTTCGGGGCTAGCGGGAGAGGGGGATACGCAGTATTTT. The gene calls are TRBV6-5 and TRBJ2-3, with 10 nucleotides matching TRBD2. V dropped 4 bases and J dropped 6; count of bases not matched to a gene: 10. Germline V lookup: CDR1 MNHEY, CDR2 SVGAGI. CDR3 size: 16 residues.

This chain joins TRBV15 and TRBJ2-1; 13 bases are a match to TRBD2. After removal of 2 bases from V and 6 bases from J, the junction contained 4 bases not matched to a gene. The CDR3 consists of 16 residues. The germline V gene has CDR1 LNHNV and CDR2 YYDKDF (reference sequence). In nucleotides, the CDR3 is TGTGCCACCAGCAGACCCGGGACTAGCGGGATCAATGAGCAGTTCTTC. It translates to CATSRPGTSGINEQFF.

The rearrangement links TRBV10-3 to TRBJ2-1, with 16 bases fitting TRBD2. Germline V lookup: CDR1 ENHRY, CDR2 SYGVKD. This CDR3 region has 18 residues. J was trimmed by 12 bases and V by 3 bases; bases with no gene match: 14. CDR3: CAISEGLTGTSGRAAQFF. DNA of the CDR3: TGTGCCATCAGTGAAGGTCTGACCGGGACTAGCGGGAGGGCTGCGCAGTTCTTC.

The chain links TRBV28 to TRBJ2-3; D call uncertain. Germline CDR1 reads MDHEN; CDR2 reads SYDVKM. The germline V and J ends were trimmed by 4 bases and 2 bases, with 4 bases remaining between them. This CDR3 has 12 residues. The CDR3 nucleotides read TGTGCCAGCAGTTCCCACACAGATACGCAGTATTTT. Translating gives CASSSHTDTQYF.

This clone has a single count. In DNA form, the CDR3 reads TGTGCCAGCAGCGACACAGGGACCGGCACAGATACGCAGTATTTT. It yields the protein CASSDTGTGTDTQYF. The chain is built from TRBV6-5 and TRBJ2-3, with a weak D call TRBD1 (6 bases). Trimming removed 6 bases from V and 1 base from J, with 14 bases in between. CDR3 length: 15 amino acids. From germline, CDR1 is MNHEY and CDR2 SVGAGI.

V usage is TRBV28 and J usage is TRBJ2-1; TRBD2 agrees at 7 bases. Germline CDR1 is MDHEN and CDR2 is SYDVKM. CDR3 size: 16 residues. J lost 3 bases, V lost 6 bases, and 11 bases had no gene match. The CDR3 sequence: CASSRTGTILYNEQFF. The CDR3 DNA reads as TGTGCCAGCAGCCGAACCGGGACTATACTCTACAATGAGCAGTTCTTC.

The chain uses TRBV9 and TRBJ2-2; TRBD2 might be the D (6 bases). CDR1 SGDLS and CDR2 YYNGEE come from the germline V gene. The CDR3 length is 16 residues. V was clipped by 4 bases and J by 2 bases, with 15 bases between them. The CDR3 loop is CASSPGGLLNTGELFF. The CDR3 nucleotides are TGTGCCAGCAGCCCTGGGGGACTGCTAAACACCGGGGAGCTGTTTTTT. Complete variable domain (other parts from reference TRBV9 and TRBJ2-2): DSGVTQTPKHLITATGQRVTLRCSPRSGDLSVYWYQQSLDQGLQFLIQYYNGEERAKGNILERFSAQQFPDLHSELNLSSLELGDSALYFCASSPGGLLNTGELFFGEGSRLTVL.

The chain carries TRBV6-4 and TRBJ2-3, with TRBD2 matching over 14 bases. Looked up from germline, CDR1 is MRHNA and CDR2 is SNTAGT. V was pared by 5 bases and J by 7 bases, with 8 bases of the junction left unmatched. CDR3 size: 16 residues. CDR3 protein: CASSTGTSGSFNTQYF. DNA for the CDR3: TGTGCCAGCAGTACCGGGACTAGCGGGAGCTTTAATACGCAGTATTTT.

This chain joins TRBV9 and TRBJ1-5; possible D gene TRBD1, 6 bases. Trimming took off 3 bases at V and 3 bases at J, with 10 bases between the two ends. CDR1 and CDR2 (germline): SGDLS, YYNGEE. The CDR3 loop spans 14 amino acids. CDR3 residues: CASSAGQTNQPQHF. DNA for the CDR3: TGTGCCAGCAGCGCGGGACAAACCAATCAGCCCCAGCATTTT.

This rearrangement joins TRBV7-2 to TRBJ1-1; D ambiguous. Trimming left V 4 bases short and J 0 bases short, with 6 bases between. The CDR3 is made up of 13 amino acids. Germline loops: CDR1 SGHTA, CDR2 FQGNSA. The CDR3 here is CASSYTVNTEAFF. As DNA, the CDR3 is TGTGCCAGCAGCTACACAGTGAACACTGAAGCTTTCTTT.

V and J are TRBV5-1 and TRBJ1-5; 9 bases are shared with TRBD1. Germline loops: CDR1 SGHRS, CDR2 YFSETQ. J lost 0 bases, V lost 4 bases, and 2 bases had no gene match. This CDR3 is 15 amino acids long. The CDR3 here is CASSTGQGSNQPQHF. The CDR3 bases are TGCGCCAGCAGCACGGGACAGGGTAGCAATCAGCCCCAGCATTTT.

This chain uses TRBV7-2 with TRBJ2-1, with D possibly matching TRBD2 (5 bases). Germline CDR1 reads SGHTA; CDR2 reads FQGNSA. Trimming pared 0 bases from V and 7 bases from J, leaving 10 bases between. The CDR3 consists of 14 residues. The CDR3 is CASSLAPPGNEQFF. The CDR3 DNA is TGTGCCAGCAGCTTAGCTCCCCCGGGGAATGAGCAGTTCTTC.

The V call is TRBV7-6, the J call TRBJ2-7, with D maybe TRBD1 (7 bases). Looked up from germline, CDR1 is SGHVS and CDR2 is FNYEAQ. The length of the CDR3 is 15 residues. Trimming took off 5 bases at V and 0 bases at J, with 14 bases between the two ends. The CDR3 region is CASSPRGESSYEQYF. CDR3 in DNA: TGTGCCAGCAGCCCCAGGGGGGAGAGCTCCTACGAGCAGTACTTC.